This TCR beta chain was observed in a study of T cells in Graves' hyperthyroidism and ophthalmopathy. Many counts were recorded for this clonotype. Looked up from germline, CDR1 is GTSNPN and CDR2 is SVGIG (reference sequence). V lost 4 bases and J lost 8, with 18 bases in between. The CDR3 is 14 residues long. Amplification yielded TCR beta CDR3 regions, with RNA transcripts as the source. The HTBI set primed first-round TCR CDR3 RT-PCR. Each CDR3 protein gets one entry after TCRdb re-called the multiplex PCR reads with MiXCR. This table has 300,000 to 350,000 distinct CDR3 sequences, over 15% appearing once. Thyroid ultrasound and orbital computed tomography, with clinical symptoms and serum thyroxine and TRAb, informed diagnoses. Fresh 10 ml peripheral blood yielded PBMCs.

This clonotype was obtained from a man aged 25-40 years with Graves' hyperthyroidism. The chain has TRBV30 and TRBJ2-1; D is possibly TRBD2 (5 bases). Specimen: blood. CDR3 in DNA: TGTGCCTGGAATCCAGTGGGAGTCGGAGATGAGCAGTTCTTC. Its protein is CAWNPVGVGDEQFF.